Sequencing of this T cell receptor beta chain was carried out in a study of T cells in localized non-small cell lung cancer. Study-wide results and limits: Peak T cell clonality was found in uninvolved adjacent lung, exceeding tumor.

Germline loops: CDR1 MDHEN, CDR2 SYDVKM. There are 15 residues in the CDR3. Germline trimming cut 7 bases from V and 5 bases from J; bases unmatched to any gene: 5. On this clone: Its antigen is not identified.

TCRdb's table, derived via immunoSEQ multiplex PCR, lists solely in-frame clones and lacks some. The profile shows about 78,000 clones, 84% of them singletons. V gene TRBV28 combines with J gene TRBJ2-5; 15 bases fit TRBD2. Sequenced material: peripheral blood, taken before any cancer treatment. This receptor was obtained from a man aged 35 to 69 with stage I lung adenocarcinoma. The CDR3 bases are TGTGCCAGCAACCTGGGACTAGCGGGAGGTGAGACCCAGTACTTC. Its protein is CASNLGLAGGETQYF.